The clone carrying this TCR beta chain has a handful of counts. Antigen: not known. This specimen belongs to a study of T-cell memory formation after mild COVID-19. Study as a whole: Clustering of TCRs was largely donor specific. Study results and limitations: Cross-reactive memory apparently joined, as some responding clones appeared in pre-infection memory. Clones shrinking from day 15 to 85 showed even CD4/CD8 mixes; later expanders tilted CD4+.

TCRdb independently ran MiXCR on the 5' RACE reads; one entry per CDR3 protein. The sample comprises a few hundred thousand distinct CDR3 sequences, approximately 15% of which are singletons, and around 23% rests with the top ten. The receptor was derived from a man between 18 and 35 years old who had mild COVID-19 (a few samples of this study predate the infection). Cell type and time point are not known. Sample: PBMCs or a T cell subset sorted from them (not recorded which).

This CDR3 reads CASRGGAEHNEQFF. The CDR3 DNA reads TGTGCCAGCCGCGGGGGGGCCGAACACAATGAGCAGTTCTTC. The rearrangement joins TRBV4-2 to TRBJ2-1; 9 nucleotides match TRBD2. This CDR3 has 14 amino acids. V lost 8 bases to trimming and J lost 5 bases; unmatched junction nucleotides: 7. The germline V gene has CDR1 LGHNA and CDR2 YNFKEQ.